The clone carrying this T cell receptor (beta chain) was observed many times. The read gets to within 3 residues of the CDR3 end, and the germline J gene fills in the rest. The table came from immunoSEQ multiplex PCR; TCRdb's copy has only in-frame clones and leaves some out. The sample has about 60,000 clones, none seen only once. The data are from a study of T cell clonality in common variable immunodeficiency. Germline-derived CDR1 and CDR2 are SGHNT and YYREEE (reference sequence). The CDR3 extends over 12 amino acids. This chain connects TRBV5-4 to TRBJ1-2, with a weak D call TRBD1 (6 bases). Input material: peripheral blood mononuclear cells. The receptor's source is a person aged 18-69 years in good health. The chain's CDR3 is CASSLGQTVYTF. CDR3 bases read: TGTGCCAGCAGCCTGGGACAAACGGTT.